These 32 T cell receptor beta chains originate from one sample sequenced in a study of neoadjuvant anti-PD-1 for oral cavity cancer (dated by TCRdb to about 2021). Libraries were made using the immunoSEQ multiplex PCR assay. TCRdb stores this immuneACCESS table with in-frame sequences only. Part of the clones is absent; in the studies checked, under half of the shortfall reflects unresolved V genes, and no reason is known for the rest. This sample has 65,000 to 95,000 clones in its table, and under 85% of those were observed once. Of the sample, roughly 3% is held by the ten largest clones. The sample's time point label, decoded: before neoadjuvant nivolumab. Here the sequenced sample was PBMCs, taken before nivolumab (anti-PD-1) treatment. These receptors came from a person aged 35 to 85 with oral cavity squamous cell carcinoma.

The genes are TRBV5-6 and TRBJ2-5, with D maybe TRBD1 (5 bases). The V end lost 1 base, the J end lost 3 bases, and 10 bases lay between the germline ends. The CDR3 contains 14 residues. Germline V CDR1 and CDR2: SGHDT, YYEEEE. The CDR3 nucleotides are TGTGCCAGCAGCTTGACAGGATTAGAAGAGACCCAGTACTTC. It is translated as CASSLTGLEETQYF.

This clone was observed once. This rearrangement joins TRBV10-3 to TRBJ2-1, with 7 bases aligning to TRBD1. This CDR3 comprises 12 residues. V lost 11 bases, J lost 5 bases, and 6 bases stayed unmatched. CDR1 and CDR2 from the germline V gene are ENHRY and SYGVKD. The CDR3 DNA sequence: TGTGCCTTAGGGACAGCCAACAATGAGCAGTTCTTC. This codes for CALGTANNEQFF.

V is TRBV6-5 and J is TRBJ2-7; perhaps TRBD1 as D (6 bases). Germline CDR1 and CDR2: MNHEY and SVGAGI. V was shortened by 6 bases and J by 7 bases, with 16 bases between the two germline ends. This CDR3 contains 13 residues. The CDR3 sequence is CASRPTGPREQYF. CDR3 nucleotide sequence: TGTGCCAGCAGGCCGACAGGACCTCGGGAGCAGTACTTC.

The table lists this clone with a count of one. This chain connects TRBV6-5 to TRBJ2-7, with 12 bases fitting TRBD2. CDR3 size: 16 residues. Germline V gene sequence: CDR1 MNHEY, CDR2 SVGAGI. Germline trimming cut 2 bases from V and 3 bases from J; bases unmatched to any gene: 5. CDR3: CASSYPLAGGDYEQYF. As DNA, the CDR3 is TGTGCCAGCAGTTACCCCCTAGCGGGGGGGGACTACGAGCAGTACTTC.

The CDR3 coding sequence is TGTGCCAGCGACAGGGGACGGGAATCTGAAGCTTTCTTT. It codes for CASDRGRESEAFF. The V and J genes are TRBV5-6 and TRBJ1-1; 8 bases are shared with TRBD1. This CDR3 region has 13 residues. Germline V gene sequence: CDR1 SGHDT, CDR2 YYEEEE. V dropped 7 bases and J dropped 6; count of bases not matched to a gene: 8. The full variable domain, in which reference TRBV5-6 and TRBJ1-1 provide the parts outside the CDR3, is DAGVTQSPTHLIKTRGQQVTLRCSPKSGHDTVSWYQQALGQGPQFIFQYYEEEERQRGNFPDRFSGHQFPNYSSELNVNALLLGDSALYLCASDRGRESEAFFGQGTRLTVV.

J is TRBJ2-7 and V is TRBV5-1; 12 bases are shared with TRBD1. Losses at the gene ends were 3 bases for V and 3 bases for J; bases not matched to a gene: 7. This CDR3 has 16 residues. Germline V gives CDR1 SGHRS, CDR2 YFSETQ. The DNA of the CDR3 is TGCGCCAGCAGCTCGACCGGGACAGGGGGCAGCTACGAGCAGTACTTC. It encodes CASSSTGTGGSYEQYF.

The V and J genes are TRBV5-1 and TRBJ2-3, with 8 bases aligning to TRBD1. With 1 base clipped from V and 4 bases from J, the junction kept 5 bases outside the gene matches. The CDR3 is made up of 15 amino acids. Germline assignment: CDR1 SGHRS and CDR2 YFSETQ. This chain's CDR3 is CASSLRSQGADTQYF. DNA of the CDR3: TGCGCCAGCAGCTTGCGATCACAGGGGGCAGATACGCAGTATTTT. Drawing the rest from reference TRBV5-1 and TRBJ2-3, the complete variable domain is KAGVTQTPRYLIKTRGQQVTLSCSPISGHRSVSWYQQTPGQGLQFLFEYFSETQRNKGNFPGRFSGRQFSNSRSEMNVSTLELGDSALYLCASSLRSQGADTQYFGPGTRLTVL.

The rearrangement uses TRBV19 and TRBJ1-2; D call uncertain. V shed 7 bases and J shed 0 bases, with 15 bases lying between them. This CDR3 region has 15 residues. CDR1 LNHDA and CDR2 SQIVND come from the germline V gene (reference sequence). CDR3 sequence reads: CASTQSAGPNYGYTF. The CDR3 DNA reads TGTGCCAGTACCCAATCGGCAGGTCCTAACTATGGCTACACCTTC.

This chain joins TRBV7-3 and TRBJ2-1; 9 positions match TRBD2. The CDR3 runs to 15 residues. Unmatched junction bases numbered 9, after V lost 5 bases and J lost 7 bases. From germline, CDR1 is SGHTA and CDR2 FQGTGA. The CDR3 DNA is TGTGCCAGCAGCGCTATAGCGGGAGCGAGGAATGAGCAGTTCTTC. It is translated as CASSAIAGARNEQFF.

The V and J genes are TRBV28 and TRBJ2-3, with D unresolved. The germline CDR1 and CDR2 sequences are MDHEN and SYDVKM. This CDR3 has 13 residues. V gave up 10 bases and J gave up 0 bases, with 11 bases separating them. The CDR3: CANARLSTDTQYF. CDR3 DNA sequence: TGTGCCAACGCCCGCCTTAGCACAGATACGCAGTATTTT.

This rearrangement joins TRBV5-1 to TRBJ1-2; 12 positions match TRBD1. Germline-derived CDR1 and CDR2 are SGHRS and YFSETQ. This CDR3 is 17 amino acids long. Trimming cost V 1 base and J 7 bases; bases outside gene matches: 11. The CDR3 region has the DNA TGCGCCAGCAGCTTGACCCCGAGGGGACAGGGGGCGGGTGGCTACACCTTC. It translates to CASSLTPRGQGAGGYTF. Full variable domain (rest looked up from reference TRBV5-1 and TRBJ1-2): KAGVTQTPRYLIKTRGQQVTLSCSPISGHRSVSWYQQTPGQGLQFLFEYFSETQRNKGNFPGRFSGRQFSNSRSEMNVSTLELGDSALYLCASSLTPRGQGAGGYTFGSGTRLTVV.

V usage is TRBV27 and J usage is TRBJ1-3; a weak D match, TRBD1 (5 bases). The V gene's germline CDR1 is MNHEY and CDR2 SMNVEV (reference sequence). This CDR3 is 14 amino acids long. Between the trimmed V and J ends, which lost 3 bases and 4 bases, there was a span of 10 bases. In DNA, the CDR3 is TGTGCCAGCAGTTTCCTAGGGGACGGAAACACCATATATTTT. Amino acid sequence: CASSFLGDGNTIYF.

The rearrangement joins TRBV15 to TRBJ2-7, with 9 bases identical to TRBD1. J gave up 6 bases and V 5 bases, and 8 bases lay outside the gene matches. The germline CDR1 and CDR2 sequences are LNHNV and YYDKDF (reference sequence). The CDR3 loop spans 14 amino acids. The DNA of the CDR3 is TGTGCCACCAGCCCCCCCGGGACAGGGACCGAGCAGTACTTC. Translating it yields CATSPPGTGTEQYF.

CDR3 sequence reads: CASSPGTGSYNEQFF. The CDR3 nucleotides are TGTGCCAGCAGTCCAGGGACAGGGAGTTACAATGAGCAGTTCTTC. The chain uses TRBV28 and TRBJ2-1, with 9 bases lining up with TRBD1. Germline lookup yields CDR1 MDHEN and CDR2 SYDVKM. This CDR3 comprises 15 residues. J gave up 4 bases and V 5 bases, and 6 bases lay outside the gene matches.

The rearrangement joins TRBV2 to TRBJ2-2; D tentatively reads TRBD1 or TRBD2 (5 bases each). This CDR3 comprises 17 residues. The germline CDR1 and CDR2 sequences are SNHLY and FYNNEI. V lost 6 bases and J lost 1, with 18 bases in between. DNA for the CDR3: TGTGCCAGCAGCTCGCCGGGACGGGCCTTGAACACCGGGGAGCTGTTTTTT. It codes for CASSSPGRALNTGELFF. Full variable domain (outside the CDR3, taken from reference TRBV2 and TRBJ2-2): EPEVTQTPSHQVTQMGQEVILRCVPISNHLYFYWYRQILGQKVEFLVSFYNNEISEKSEIFDDQFSVERPDGSNFTLKIRSTKLEDSAMYFCASSSPGRALNTGELFFGEGSRLTVL.

This clone occurred once. The J gene is TRBJ1-2, the V gene TRBV30; weak D call: TRBD1 (5 bases). Trimming cost V 4 bases and J 6 bases, with 18 bases left between them. CDR1 GTSNPN and CDR2 SVGIG come from the germline V gene (reference sequence). This CDR3 has 14 residues. The CDR3 here is CAWTYSGLTDGYTF. The CDR3 DNA follows: TGTGCCTGGACCTACTCGGGACTCACTGATGGCTACACCTTC.

This chain links TRBV6-5 with TRBJ1-2; D is ambiguous. The CDR3 length is 13 residues. CDR1 and CDR2 from the germline V gene are MNHEY and SVGAGI. V lost 1 base, J lost 8 bases, and 11 bases lay in between. DNA for the CDR3: TGTGCCAGCAGTTACTTCCCCCTGGGAGGCTACACCTTC. It is translated as CASSYFPLGGYTF.

This chain uses TRBV30 with TRBJ2-3, with D uncertain. Per germline, CDR1 GTSNPN and CDR2 SVGIG (reference sequence). CDR3 length equals 13 residues. Trimming removed 6 bases from V and 0 bases from J, with 10 bases in between. The CDR3 reads CACDRYSTDTQYF. CDR3 sequence (DNA): TGTGCCTGTGACCGATATAGCACAGATACGCAGTATTTT.

The chain carries TRBV10-3 and TRBJ1-1, with 7 bases lining up with TRBD1. The V and J ends lost 6 bases and 5 bases, in that order; junction bases with no gene match: 6. Looked up from germline, CDR1 is ENHRY and CDR2 is SYGVKD. This CDR3 has 13 amino acids. CDR3 loop: CAIREGARTEAFF. In nucleotides, the CDR3 is TGTGCCATCAGAGAGGGGGCGAGGACTGAAGCTTTCTTT.

The chain combines TRBV21-1 with TRBJ2-7; the DNA was not used to check the table's D call, TRBD1. TRBV21-1 is an annotated pseudogene. The CDR3 runs to 16 residues. The CDR3 sequence is CASSRGHRKFSYEQYF. In nucleotides, the CDR3 is TGTGCCAGCAGCAGAGGACACCGTAAATTCTCCTACGAGCAGTACTTC.

The chain combines TRBV5-1 with TRBJ1-4, with D possibly matching TRBD1 (6 bases). V lost 4 bases, J lost 8 bases, and 15 bases lay in between. CDR1 and CDR2 from the germline V gene are SGHRS and YFSETQ. CDR3 length: 14 residues. The CDR3 DNA sequence: TGCGCCAGCAGCCCGCAGGGGTCCCGAGAAAAACTGTTTTTT. This encodes CASSPQGSREKLFF. Complete variable domain (other parts from reference TRBV5-1 and TRBJ1-4): KAGVTQTPRYLIKTRGQQVTLSCSPISGHRSVSWYQQTPGQGLQFLFEYFSETQRNKGNFPGRFSGRQFSNSRSEMNVSTLELGDSALYLCASSPQGSREKLFFGSGTQLSVL.

The chain recombines TRBV30 with TRBJ2-5, with 7 positions matching TRBD1. The CDR3 consists of 16 residues. Germline V gene sequence: CDR1 GTSNPN, CDR2 SVGIG (reference sequence). The V and J ends lost 1 base and 1 base, in that order; junction bases with no gene match: 9. Written as DNA, the CDR3 is TGTGCCTGGAGTGACCTCCGGACAGGCCCCCAAGAGACCCAGTACTTC. As protein: CAWSDLRTGPQETQYF.

The rearrangement joins TRBV7-9 to TRBJ2-3, with D perhaps matching TRBD1 or TRBD2 (5 bases each). Germline assignment: CDR1 SEHNR and CDR2 FQNEAQ (reference sequence). Trimming shortened V by 2 bases and J by 2 bases, and 8 bases separated the two germline ends. This CDR3 contains 14 residues. The chain's CDR3 is CASSLRDPTDTQYF. In DNA, the CDR3 is TGTGCCAGCAGCTTAAGGGACCCCACAGATACGCAGTATTTT.

CDR3 amino acids: CASSQPRIGELFF. DNA for the CDR3: TGTGCCAGCAGCCAACCTAGAATCGGGGAGCTGTTTTTT. The chain links TRBV6-1 to TRBJ2-2; D is ambiguous. Per the germline V gene, CDR1 is MNHNS and CDR2 is SASEGT. V shed 6 bases and J shed 7 bases, with 12 bases lying between them. This CDR3 comprises 13 residues.

The V and J genes are TRBV7-6 and TRBJ1-1; no clear D gene. The CDR3 spans 13 residues. V was clipped by 5 bases and J by 2 bases, with 9 bases between them. Per germline, CDR1 SGHVS and CDR2 FNYEAQ. CDR3 nucleotide sequence: TGTGCCAGCAGCAAGACCCTAAACACTGAAGCTTTCTTT. It translates to CASSKTLNTEAFF.

This chain links TRBV7-3 with TRBJ2-5, with D possibly TRBD1 on 6 matching bases. Trimming took off 4 bases at V and 3 bases at J, with 9 bases between the two ends. CDR1 SGHTA and CDR2 FQGTGA come from the germline V gene. The CDR3 has 13 residues. This chain's CDR3 is CASSYGQKETQYF. CDR3 DNA: TGTGCCAGCAGCTACGGACAGAAAGAGACCCAGTACTTC.

This clone was seen more than once but under ten times. The V and J genes are TRBV10-3 and TRBJ2-3, with no clear D. Per germline, CDR1 ENHRY and CDR2 SYGVKD. The CDR3 covers 11 residues. The V end was cut by 3 bases, the J end by 6 bases, with 4 bases between. The CDR3 region is CAISESDTQYF. The CDR3 region has the DNA TGTGCCATCAGTGAAAGTGATACGCAGTATTTT.

This rearrangement joins TRBV6-1 to TRBJ1-1, with a tentative D call TRBD1 (5 bases). Trimming took 5 bases from V and 1 from J, leaving 11 bases between them. This CDR3 spans 14 amino acids. Germline V gene lookup returns CDR1 MNHNS and CDR2 SASEGT. CDR3 in amino acids: CASSSGRPNTEAFF. The DNA for the CDR3 is TGTGCCAGCAGTTCAGGGCGCCCGAACACTGAAGCTTTCTTT.

This chain uses TRBV6-5 with TRBJ2-1; 10 positions match TRBD1. The CDR3 covers 13 residues. Germline CDR1 MNHEY, CDR2 SVGAGI. V gave up 6 bases and J gave up 10 bases; unmatched junction bases: 6. The CDR3 reads CASSRQGAKEQFF. CDR3 bases: TGTGCCAGCAGCAGACAGGGGGCTAAGGAGCAGTTCTTC.

This clone was seen a single time. This chain joins TRBV29-1 and TRBJ2-7, with 8 positions matching TRBD1. CDR3 size: 13 residues. The V segment lost 4 bases and the J segment 2 bases; nucleotides outside the gene matches: 4. In germline, CDR1 is SQVTM, CDR2 ANQGSEA. In DNA, the CDR3 is TGCAGCGTTGCTCCGACAGGGGCCTACGAGCAGTACTTC. This codes for CSVAPTGAYEQYF.

This chain connects TRBV10-3 to TRBJ2-6, with D possibly matching TRBD2 (5 bases). This CDR3 is 16 amino acids long. V was clipped by 0 bases and J by 4 bases, with 10 bases between them. CDR1 ENHRY and CDR2 SYGVKD come from the germline V gene. The CDR3, as DNA: TGTGCCATCAGTGAGTCGGGAGTGAACGGGGCCAACGTCCTGACTTTC. It codes for CAISESGVNGANVLTF.

This clone showed up just a few times. CDR3 bases: TGTGCCAGCAGCTTAGCCGAGACAGTCAACTATGGCTACACCTTC. The encoded protein is CASSLAETVNYGYTF. The V gene is TRBV7-9, the J gene TRBJ1-2; a possible D gene is TRBD1 (5 bases). In germline, CDR1 is SEHNR, CDR2 FQNEAQ (reference sequence). V lost 0 bases to trimming and J lost 2 bases, with 10 bases between them. This CDR3 has 15 residues.